This T cell receptor beta chain came from a study of blood T cell repertoires in COVID-19 (dated by TCRdb to 2018 to 2021). At the level of the whole study: The collaborator samples originated in the United States, Italy and Spain and spanned the acute and convalescent phases of COVID-19. The prospective study material was composed of cDNA or gDNA derived from T cells, B-cell-depleted T cells, or PBMCs. Subjects who had been exposed to COVID-19, were actively infected with it, or had recovered from it provided the deeply sampled blood TCRbeta repertoires that made up the dataset. The repertoires were released in a freely available public database intended as a resource for research on the immune response to SARS-CoV-2. The samples were drawn from the first 160 participants of the ongoing ImmuneRACE study and from 1,254 subjects provided by 6 global collaborators. Sample metadata almost always included a de-identified subject ID, COVID-19 status, age in years and sex. Where HLA class I and class II types were available, the types were taken from metadata supplied by the sample provider, not from assay-based typing. Broad study findings and their caveats: How much clinical and demographic metadata was included differed by source and by participant, and the metadata was provided uncurated.

Including the terminal cysteine and phenylalanine, the CDR3 comprises 19 residues. CDR3 DNA is the only sequence kept; it has 57 bases, read in frame from the first base. Taken from the germline V gene (reference sequence), the CDR1 and CDR2 loops are LNHDA and SQIVND. From V the trimming removes 5 bases and from J it removes 7 bases, while the gene matches leave 19 bases of the junction unaccounted for. Enrolling through a virtual design, the prospective study's participants ranged in age from roughly 18 to 90 years and lived across some 22 United States geographic areas. In the prospective study, participants were assigned to cohorts based on the clinical history participants reported in a screening survey and a study questionnaire. Recovered participants in ImmuneRACE Cohort 3 were defined as having two consecutive negative NP/OP PCR tests, clearance from a healthcare professional, or resolution of symptoms. Mobile phlebotomists in the prospective study collected whole blood, serum and a nasopharyngeal or oropharyngeal swab from every participant. Over a roughly two-month period, participants in the prospective study had the option of providing additional blood draws and questionnaires. Prospective study blood samples were shipped either frozen or at room temperature before DNA extraction.

The immunoSEQ Assay, a bias-controlled multiplex PCR, was used to amplify TCRbeta CDR3 regions from genomic DNA. On the authors' methods: The number of nucleated cells in each sample was estimated by amplification of reference gene primers within the assay. To quantify the absolute abundance of each unique TCRbeta CDR3 rearrangement, sequence reads were collapsed and filtered. For each sample, productive Simpson clonality was calculated as the square root of Simpson's diversity index over productive rearrangements. The clones in this table, taken by TCRdb from immuneACCESS, are in-frame only. Not every clone is retained; where verified, under half of the shortfall comes from an unresolved V gene, and the cause of the rest is unknown. That table supplies the V and J calls and clone size; D and trimming were determined from the DNA. The sample table lists fewer than 500,000 clones, 85% to 90% of them with a count of one. 1.1% of the sample belongs to the ten largest clones.

Details on this clone: Its binding antigen is unknown. Base quality data are lacking; no much larger clone is found one base away.

The chain is encoded by TRBV19 joined to TRBJ2-1, and TRBD1 aligns with 11 junction nucleotides. The origin of this receptor is a man under 40 who had recovered from COVID-19. Source material: PBMCs or T cells enriched from blood (not recorded which). The CDR3 region reads CASSPRTGGFGLAGNEQFF. Here is the DNA: TGTGCCAGTAGTCCGAGGACAGGGGGCTTTGGTCTAGCGGGAAATGAGCAGTTCTTC.